This TCR beta chain was obtained from a study of CD8 T cells in ankylosing spondylitis. This CDR3 has 13 residues. TCRdb reprocessed the 5' RACE reads via MiXCR and lists one record per CDR3 protein. This table has 250,000 or so distinct CDR3 sequences, more than 20% appearing once. As to this clonotype: A much larger clone differs from this one at a single base, so this may be a read error.

The V and J genes are TRBV12-3 or TRBV12-4 and TRBJ2-4; maybe TRBD1 (6 bases). This sequence was found in a male donor with ankylosing spondylitis or in good health (not recorded which). Sequencing was carried out using blood, either unsorted or a sorted T cell fraction (not recorded which). This CDR3 reads CARSLAGENIQYF. As DNA, the CDR3 is TGTGCCAGAAGTTTAGCAGGGGAGAACATTCAGTACTTC.